Listed below are T cell receptor beta chains from one sample, sequenced in a study of PD-1 and CTLA-4 blockade in melanoma. Generated by immunoSEQ multiplex PCR, the TCRdb table keeps only in-frame clones and is missing some. The sample contains fewer than 20,000 clones, about 70% of which appear only once. This specimen was CD8+ T cells from peripheral blood, taken from a patient given anti-PD-1 treatment. The origin of the receptors is a human donor with melanoma. Each CDR3 is given with its conserved first and last residue. The D gene is left open where the match is weak. The listing skips clone size in some rows; elsewhere it reads once, few, many or a size class.

V gene,clone size,D gene,J gene,CDR3 protein,CDR3 DNA
TRBV18,.,TRBD1,TRBJ1-1,CASSTTGYTEAFF,TGTGCCAGCTCAACGACAGGGTACACTGAAGCTTTCTTT
TRBV7-2,.,TRBD2,TRBJ2-1,CASSLIGGRDNEQFF,TGTGCCAGCAGCTTAATCGGCGGGAGGGACAATGAGCAGTTCTTC
TRBV6-6,.,TRBD2,TRBJ2-1,CASSHHGQGLRNEQFF,TGTGCCAGCAGCCACCATGGGCAGGGACTACGCAATGAGCAGTTCTTC
TRBV13,once,TRBD1,TRBJ2-3,CASSPTDRDTDTQYF,TGTGCCAGCAGCCCCACGGACAGGGACACAGATACGCAGTATTTT
TRBV27,.,.,TRBJ2-3,CASSAGVADTQYF,TGTGCCAGCAGTGCTGGGGTGGCAGATACGCAGTATTTT
TRBV2,.,.,TRBJ2-1,CARGDSYNEQFF,TGTGCCAGGGGGGACTCCTACAATGAGCAGTTCTTC
TRBV6-5,few,.,TRBJ1-1,CASSFGRTAEAFF,TGTGCCAGCAGCTTTGGCCGGACCGCCGAAGCTTTCTTT
TRBV6-5,few,.,TRBJ2-7,CASSYSSEILSYEQYF,TGTGCCAGCAGTTACTCGTCCGAGATCCTATCCTACGAGCAGTACTTC
TRBV13,.,TRBD1,TRBJ2-6,CASSFRDRRRSGANVLTF,TGTGCCAGCAGCTTTAGGGACAGGAGGCGTTCTGGGGCCAACGTCCTGACTTTC
TRBV16,.,.,TRBJ2-7,CASSQLNGNYEQYF,TGTGCCAGCAGCCAATTAAACGGGAACTACGAGCAGTACTTC
TRBV6-1,.,.,TRBJ1-6,CASSELVGRALYNSPLHF,TGTGCCAGCAGTGAATTAGTCGGACGGGCCCTCTATAATTCACCCCTCCACTTT
TRBV29-1,.,.,TRBJ2-7,CSVGRWKDSYEQYF,TGCAGCGTTGGTAGGTGGAAAGACTCCTACGAGCAGTACTTC
TRBV5-4,once,TRBD2,TRBJ2-3,CASSPTSGFTDTQYF,TGTGCCAGCAGCCCGACTAGCGGGTTCACAGATACGCAGTATTTT
TRBV7-9,.,.,TRBJ2-7,CASSARIGGGSYEQYF,TGTGCCAGCAGCGCCCGGATCGGTGGGGGTTCCTACGAGCAGTACTTC
TRBV19,.,TRBD1,TRBJ2-7,CASSIQGGPYEQYF,TGTGCCAGTAGTATCCAAGGGGGCCCCTACGAGCAGTACTTC
TRBV2,few,.,TRBJ1-5,CASSESEQAGQPQHF,TGTGCCAGCAGTGAATCGGAACAGGCGGGTCAGCCCCAGCATTTT
TRBV10-3,.,TRBD2,TRBJ2-1,CAISELAGKEQFF,TGTGCCATCAGTGAACTAGCGGGCAAAGAGCAGTTCTTC
TRBV6-2/TRBV6-3,.,.,TRBJ1-1,CASSYPAIEAFF,TGTGCCAGCAGTTACCCGGCCATTGAAGCTTTCTTT
TRBV29-1,few,TRBD2,TRBJ2-7,CSVQGLADYEQYF,TGCAGCGTTCAAGGACTAGCGGACTACGAGCAGTACTTC
TRBV9,.,.,TRBJ1-1,CASSATKTAEAFF,TGTGCCAGCAGCGCGACGAAGACAGCAGAAGCTTTCTTT
TRBV4-1,.,TRBD1,TRBJ2-7,CASSQEGQGYEQYF,TGCGCCAGCAGCCAAGAGGGACAGGGCTACGAGCAGTACTTC
TRBV2,.,.,TRBJ1-2,CASTRSGGLGYTF,TGTGCCAGCACCAGATCTGGGGGGCTCGGCTACACCTTC
TRBV7-6,.,.,TRBJ1-1,CASSLVPRGANTEAFF,TGTGCCAGCAGCTTAGTTCCCCGGGGGGCAAACACTGAAGCTTTCTTT
TRBV10-3,few,.,TRBJ1-1,CAIRDPGSQTEAFF,TGTGCCATCAGGGACCCGGGGAGTCAGACTGAAGCTTTCTTT
TRBV15,.,.,TRBJ2-2,CATSREVGGELFF,TGTGCCACCAGCAGAGAAGTTGGCGGGGAGCTGTTTTTT
TRBV5-1,.,.,TRBJ2-7,CASSPPGLSYEQYF,TGCGCCAGCAGCCCTCCGGGACTCTCTTACGAGCAGTACTTC
TRBV6-1,.,.,TRBJ1-3,CASSESPGSSGNTIYF,TGTGCCAGCAGTGAAAGTCCCGGGTCTTCTGGAAACACCATATATTTT
TRBV12-3/TRBV12-4,few,.,TRBJ2-7,CASSGGLDYEQYF,TGTGCCAGCAGTGGGGGACTTGACTACGAGCAGTACTTC
TRBV5-8,few,.,TRBJ1-5,CASTLTGHF,TGTGCCAGCACCTTAACGGGGCATTTT
TRBV3-1/TRBV3-2,few,.,TRBJ2-7,CASSQAKGTVTYEQYF,TGTGCCAGCAGCCAGGCGAAGGGGACCGTAACCTACGAGCAGTACTTC